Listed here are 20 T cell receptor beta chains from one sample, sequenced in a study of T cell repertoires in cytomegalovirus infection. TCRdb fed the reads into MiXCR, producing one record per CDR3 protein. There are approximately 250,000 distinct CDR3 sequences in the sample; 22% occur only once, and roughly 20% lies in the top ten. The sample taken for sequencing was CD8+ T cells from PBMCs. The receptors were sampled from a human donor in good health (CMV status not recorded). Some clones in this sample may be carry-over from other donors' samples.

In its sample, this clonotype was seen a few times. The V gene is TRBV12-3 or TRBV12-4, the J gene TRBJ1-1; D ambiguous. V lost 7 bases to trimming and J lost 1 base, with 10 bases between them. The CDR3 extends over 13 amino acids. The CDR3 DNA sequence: TGTGCCAGCAAACCGGGCCCGAACACTGAAGCTTTCTTT. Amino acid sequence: CASKPGPNTEAFF.

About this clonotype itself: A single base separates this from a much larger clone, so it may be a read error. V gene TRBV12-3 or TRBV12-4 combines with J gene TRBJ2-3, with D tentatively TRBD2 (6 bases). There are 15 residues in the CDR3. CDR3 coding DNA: TGTGCCAGCAGTTTAGGCGGGGCTAGCACAGATACGCGGTATTTT. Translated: CASSLGGASTDTRYF.

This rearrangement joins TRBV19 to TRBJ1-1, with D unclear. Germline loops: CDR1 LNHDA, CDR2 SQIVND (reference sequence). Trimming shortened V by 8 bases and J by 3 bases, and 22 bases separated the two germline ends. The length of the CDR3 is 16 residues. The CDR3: CASLKGSFNGYTEAFF. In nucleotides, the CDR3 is TGTGCCAGTCTTAAAGGGTCCTTTAATGGGTACACTGAAGCTTTCTTT.

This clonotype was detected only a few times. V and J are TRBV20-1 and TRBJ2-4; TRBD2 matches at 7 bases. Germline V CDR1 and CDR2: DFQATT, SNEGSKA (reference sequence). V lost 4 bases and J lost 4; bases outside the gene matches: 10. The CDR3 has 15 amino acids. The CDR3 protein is CSATSGADPKNIQYF. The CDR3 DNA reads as TGCAGTGCTACCAGCGGGGCTGACCCAAAAAACATTCAGTACTTC.

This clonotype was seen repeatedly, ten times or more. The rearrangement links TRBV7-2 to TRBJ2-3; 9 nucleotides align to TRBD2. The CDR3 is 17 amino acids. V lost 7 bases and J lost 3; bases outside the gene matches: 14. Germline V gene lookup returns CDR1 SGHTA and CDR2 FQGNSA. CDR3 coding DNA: TGTGCCAGCACACCTCCACCCCTAGCGGGGCCGACAGATACGCAGTATTTT. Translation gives CASTPPPLAGPTDTQYF. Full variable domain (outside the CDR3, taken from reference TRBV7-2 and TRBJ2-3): GAGVSQSPSNKVTEKGKDVELRCDPISGHTALYWYRQSLGQGLEFLIYFQGNSAPDKSGLPSDRFSAERTGGSVSTLTIQRTQQEDSAVYLCASTPPPLAGPTDTQYFGPGTRLTVL.

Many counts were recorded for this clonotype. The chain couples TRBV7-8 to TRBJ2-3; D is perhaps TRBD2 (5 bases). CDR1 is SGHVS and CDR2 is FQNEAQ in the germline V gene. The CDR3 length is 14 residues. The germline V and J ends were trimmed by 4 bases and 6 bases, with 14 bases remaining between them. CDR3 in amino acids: CASSSERAPDTQYF. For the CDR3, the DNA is TGTGCCAGCAGCTCCGAGAGGGCTCCGGATACGCAGTATTTT.

The DNA of the CDR3 is TGTGCCAGTAGTCTTGGGACAGAAGGAGCTTTCTTT. Its translation is CASSLGTEGAFF. The chain employs TRBV19 and TRBJ1-1, with 7 bases that match TRBD1. The ends lost 5 bases at V and 10 bases at J; junction bases unmatched: 7. Germline loops: CDR1 LNHDA, CDR2 SQIVND (reference sequence). The CDR3 has 12 amino acids.

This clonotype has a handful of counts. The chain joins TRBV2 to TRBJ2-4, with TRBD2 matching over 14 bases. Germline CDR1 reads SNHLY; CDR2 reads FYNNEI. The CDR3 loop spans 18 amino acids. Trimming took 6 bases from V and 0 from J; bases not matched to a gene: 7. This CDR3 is CASRGTSGGRLAKNIQYF. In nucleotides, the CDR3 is TGTGCCAGCAGGGGGACTAGCGGGGGTCGCCTAGCCAAAAACATTCAGTACTTC.

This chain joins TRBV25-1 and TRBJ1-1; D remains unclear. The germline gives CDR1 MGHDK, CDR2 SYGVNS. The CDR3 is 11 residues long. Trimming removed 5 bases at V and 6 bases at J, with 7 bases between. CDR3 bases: TGTGCCAGCAGTTGGGGATCTGAAGCTTTCTTT. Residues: CASSWGSEAFF.

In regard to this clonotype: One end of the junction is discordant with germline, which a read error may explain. CDR3 loop: CASSSLSNEQLF. CDR3 in DNA: TGTGCCAGCAGCTCCCTAAGTAATGAGCAGCTCTTC. The chain recombines TRBV7-6 with TRBJ2-1; D is unresolved. Per germline, CDR1 SGHVS and CDR2 FNYEAQ. CDR3 length: 12 amino acids.

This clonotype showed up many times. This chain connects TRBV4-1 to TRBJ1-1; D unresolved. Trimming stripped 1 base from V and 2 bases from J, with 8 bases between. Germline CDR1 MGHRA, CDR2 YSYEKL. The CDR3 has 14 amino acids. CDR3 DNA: TGCGCCAGCAGCCAAGTTATCGGTAACACTGAAGCTTTCTTT. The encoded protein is CASSQVIGNTEAFF.

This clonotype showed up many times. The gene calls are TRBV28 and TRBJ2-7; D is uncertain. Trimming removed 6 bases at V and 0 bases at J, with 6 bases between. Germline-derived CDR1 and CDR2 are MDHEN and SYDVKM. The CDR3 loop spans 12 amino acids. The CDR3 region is CASSSDSYEQYF. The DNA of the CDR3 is TGTGCCAGCAGCTCGGACTCCTACGAGCAGTACTTC.

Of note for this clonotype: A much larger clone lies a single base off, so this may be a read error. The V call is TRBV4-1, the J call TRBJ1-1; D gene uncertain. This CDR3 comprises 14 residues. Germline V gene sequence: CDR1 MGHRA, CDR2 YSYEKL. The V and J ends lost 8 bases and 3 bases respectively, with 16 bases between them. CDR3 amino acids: CASGRMGWDTEAFF. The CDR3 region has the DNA TGCGCCAGCGGCCGGATGGGCTGGGACACTGAAGCTTTCTTT.

CDR3 DNA: TGTGCCAGCAGTGAAGGGGCGCGTGAGCAGTTCTTC. Amino acid sequence: CASSEGAREQFF. The V and J genes are TRBV2 and TRBJ2-1, with no clear D. The ends were cut back, 1 base at V and 9 bases at J, with 7 bases in the middle. The CDR3 extends over 12 amino acids. Germline CDR1 SNHLY, CDR2 FYNNEI.

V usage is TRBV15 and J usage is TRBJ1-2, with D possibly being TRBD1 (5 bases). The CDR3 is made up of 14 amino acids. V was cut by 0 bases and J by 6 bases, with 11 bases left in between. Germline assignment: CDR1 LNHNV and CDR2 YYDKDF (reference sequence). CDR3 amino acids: CATSRDRGLDGYTF. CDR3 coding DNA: TGTGCCACCAGCAGAGATCGGGGCTTGGATGGCTACACCTTC.

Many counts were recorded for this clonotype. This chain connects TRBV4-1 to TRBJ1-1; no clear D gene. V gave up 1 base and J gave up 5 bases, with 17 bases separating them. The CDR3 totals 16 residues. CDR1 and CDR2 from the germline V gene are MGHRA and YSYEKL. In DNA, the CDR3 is TGCGCCAGCAGCCAAGGGAGGGAGGGCTTGGGAACTGAAGCTTTCTTT. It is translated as CASSQGREGLGTEAFF.

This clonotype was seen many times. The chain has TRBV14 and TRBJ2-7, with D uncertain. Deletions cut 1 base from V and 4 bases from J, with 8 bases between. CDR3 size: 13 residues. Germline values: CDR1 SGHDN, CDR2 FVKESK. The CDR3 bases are TGTGCCAGCAGCCAAGCGGCAGGTTACGAGCAGTACTTC. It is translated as CASSQAAGYEQYF.

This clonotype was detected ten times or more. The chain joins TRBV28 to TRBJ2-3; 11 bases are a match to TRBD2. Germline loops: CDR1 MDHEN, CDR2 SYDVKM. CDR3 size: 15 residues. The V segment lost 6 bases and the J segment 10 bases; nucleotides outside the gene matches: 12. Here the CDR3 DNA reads TGTGCCAGCAGAGGGGTAGCGGGGGGGAGTAGGGCGCAGTATTTT. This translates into CASRGVAGGSRAQYF.

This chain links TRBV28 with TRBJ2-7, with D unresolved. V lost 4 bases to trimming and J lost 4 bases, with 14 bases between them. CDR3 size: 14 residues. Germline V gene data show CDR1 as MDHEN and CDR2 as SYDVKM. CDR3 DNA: TGTGCCAGCAGTTCGAATTGGGGTCTGTACGAGCAGTACTTC. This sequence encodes CASSSNWGLYEQYF.

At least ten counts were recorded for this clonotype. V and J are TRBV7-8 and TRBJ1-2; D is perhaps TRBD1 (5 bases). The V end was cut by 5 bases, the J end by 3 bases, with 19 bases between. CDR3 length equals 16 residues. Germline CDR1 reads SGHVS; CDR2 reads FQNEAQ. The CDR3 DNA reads TGTGCCAGCAGCCCGTATCGGGGGGAGTTATACTATGGCTACACCTTC. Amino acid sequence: CASSPYRGELYYGYTF.